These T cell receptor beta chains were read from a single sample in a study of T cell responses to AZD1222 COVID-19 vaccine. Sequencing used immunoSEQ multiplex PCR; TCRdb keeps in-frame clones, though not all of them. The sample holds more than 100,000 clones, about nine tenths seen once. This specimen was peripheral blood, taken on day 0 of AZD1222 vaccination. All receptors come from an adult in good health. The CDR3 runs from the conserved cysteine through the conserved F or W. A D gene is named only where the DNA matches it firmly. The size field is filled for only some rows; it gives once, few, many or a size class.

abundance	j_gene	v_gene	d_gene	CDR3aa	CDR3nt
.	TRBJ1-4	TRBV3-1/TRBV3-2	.	CASSSRGGEKLFF	TGTGCCAGCAGCTCCCGTGGGGGGGAAAAACTGTTTTTT
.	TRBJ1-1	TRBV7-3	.	CASSFNGNTEAFF	TGTGCCAGCAGCTTTAACGGGAACACTGAAGCTTTCTTT
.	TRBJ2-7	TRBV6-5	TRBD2	CASVPAGGYEQYF	TGTGCCAGCGTCCCGGCGGGGGGCTACGAGCAGTACTTC
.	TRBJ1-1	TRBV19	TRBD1	CASKKGQENTEAFF	TGTGCCAGTAAAAAGGGACAGGAGAACACTGAAGCTTTCTTT
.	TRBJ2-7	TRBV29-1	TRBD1	CSVELDRGGYEQYF	TGCAGCGTTGAATTGGACAGGGGTGGCTACGAGCAGTACTTC
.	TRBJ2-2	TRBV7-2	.	CASSLVSTGELFF	TGTGCCAGCAGCTTAGTGAGCACCGGGGAGCTGTTTTTT
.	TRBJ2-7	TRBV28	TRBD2	CASSLPGASGRRYEQYF	TGTGCCAGCAGTCTCCCCGGGGCTAGCGGGAGACGCTACGAGCAGTACTTC
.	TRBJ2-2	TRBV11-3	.	CASGGVSRDTGELFF	TGTGCCAGCGGCGGAGTTTCAAGAGACACCGGGGAGCTGTTTTTT
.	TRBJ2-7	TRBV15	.	CATSRSSEGEQYF	TGTGCCACCAGCAGATCCTCGGAGGGCGAGCAGTACTTC
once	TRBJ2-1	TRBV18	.	CASSPGHLYNEQFF	TGTGCCAGCTCACCGGGACATCTTTACAATGAGCAGTTCTTC
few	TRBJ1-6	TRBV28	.	CASSGYSYNSPLHF	TGTGCCAGCAGTGGGTACTCCTATAATTCACCCCTCCACTTT
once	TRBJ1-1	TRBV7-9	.	CASSFSWTEMNTEAFF	TGTGCCAGCAGCTTCTCCTGGACAGAGATGAACACTGAAGCTTTCTTT
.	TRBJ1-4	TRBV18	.	CASSPRYGEKLFF	TGTGCCAGCTCACCACGGTACGGGGAAAAACTGTTTTTT
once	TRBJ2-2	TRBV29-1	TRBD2	CSVIAGGLPGELFF	TGCAGCGTCATAGCGGGAGGATTACCCGGGGAGCTGTTTTTT
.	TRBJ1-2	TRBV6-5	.	CASAYGQIYGYTF	TGTGCCAGCGCCTACGGACAGATCTATGGCTACACCTTC
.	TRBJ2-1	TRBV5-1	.	CASTPTGNSYNEQFF	TGCGCCAGCACCCCAACTGGTAACTCCTACAATGAGCAGTTCTTC
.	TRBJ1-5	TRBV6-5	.	CASRYWVGGNQPQHF	TGTGCCAGCAGGTACTGGGTGGGGGGGAATCAGCCCCAGCATTTT
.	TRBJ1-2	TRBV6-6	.	CASSTETGFYGYTF	TGTGCCAGCAGTACCGAAACAGGCTTTTATGGCTACACCTTC
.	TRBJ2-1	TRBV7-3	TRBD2	CASSLEGGSSYNEQFF	TGTGCCAGCAGCTTAGAGGGCGGGAGCTCCTACAATGAGCAGTTCTTC
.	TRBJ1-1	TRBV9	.	CASSVLENTEAFF	TGTGCCAGCAGCGTACTAGAAAACACTGAAGCTTTCTTT
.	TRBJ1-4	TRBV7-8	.	CASSLNSPATNEKLFF	TGTGCCAGCAGCTTAAACAGCCCCGCAACTAATGAAAAACTGTTTTTT
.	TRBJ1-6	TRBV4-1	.	CASSQSDRLNSPLHF	TGCGCCAGCAGCCAAAGTGACAGGTTGAATTCACCCCTCCACTTT
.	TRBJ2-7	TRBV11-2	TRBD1	CASSSGTGAYEQYF	TGTGCCAGCAGCTCCGGGACAGGGGCCTACGAGCAGTACTTC
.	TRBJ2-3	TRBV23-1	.	CASSHQTTGLPDTQYF	TGCGCCAGCAGTCACCAAACTACCGGTCTCCCAGATACGCAGTATTTT
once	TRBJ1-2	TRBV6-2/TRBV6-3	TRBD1	CASSSGQGGYGYTF	TGTGCCAGCAGTTCAGGACAGGGGGGCTATGGCTACACCTTC